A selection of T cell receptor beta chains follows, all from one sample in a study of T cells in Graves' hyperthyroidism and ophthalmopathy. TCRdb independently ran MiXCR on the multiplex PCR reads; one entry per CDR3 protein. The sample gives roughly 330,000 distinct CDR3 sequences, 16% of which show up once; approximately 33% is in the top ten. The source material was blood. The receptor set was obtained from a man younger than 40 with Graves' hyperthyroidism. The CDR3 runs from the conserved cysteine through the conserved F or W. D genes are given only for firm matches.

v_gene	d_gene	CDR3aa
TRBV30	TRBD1	CAWGTVRETQYF
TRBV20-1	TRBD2	CSASVAGGLGGTDTQYF
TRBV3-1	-	CASSRRGGSSNTEAFF
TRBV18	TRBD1	CASSPWDSTYNEQFF
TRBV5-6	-	CASSPEPGQARTEAFF
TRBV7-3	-	CASSLTGPYNEQFF
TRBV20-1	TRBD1	CSARQGDQFF
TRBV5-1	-	CASSLATGANVLTF
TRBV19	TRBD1	CASSRRGAGGKDNEQFF
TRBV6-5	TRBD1	CASSYPLPGGYNEQFF
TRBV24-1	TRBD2	CATSDPSGRAYNEQFF
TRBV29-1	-	CSVEEWQGETQYF
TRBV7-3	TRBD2	CASSPASGGATQYF
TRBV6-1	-	CASSESLSDGSYYGYTF
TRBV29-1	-	CSINEQFF
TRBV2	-	CASSSQGNNQPQHF
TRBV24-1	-	CATSDAPDQPQHF
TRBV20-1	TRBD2	CSARGTSGSSYNEQFF
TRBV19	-	CASSSRQRYGYTF
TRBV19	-	CASSKMISPEQFF